A single sample is the source of the 28 T cell receptor beta chains below, sequenced in a study of blood T cell repertoires in COVID-19. Using immunoSEQ multiplex PCR, the repertoire was profiled, and TCRdb retains in-frame clones only, with some absent. The table lists around 79,000 clones, about 88% of them singletons. Sequenced: peripheral blood. The receptors were sampled from a human donor in a cohort sampled during active COVID-19.

Turning to this clone: Mismatch with germline at one junction end may stem from a read error. V is TRBV7-9 and J is TRBJ1-4; no definite D call. Germline V gives CDR1 SEHNR, CDR2 FQNEAQ (reference sequence). The CDR3 extends over 13 amino acids. Written as DNA, the CDR3 is TGTGTCAGCTCAGGTCCAACTAATGAAAAACTGTTTTTT. Amino acids: CVSSGPTNEKLFF.

The chain recombines TRBV3-1 (or the pseudogene TRBV3-2) with TRBJ2-3, with 13 bases fitting TRBD2. This CDR3 is built from 18 residues. The V and J ends lost 3 bases and 1 base, in that order; junction bases with no gene match: 7. Germline V gene lookup returns CDR1 LGHDT and CDR2 YNNKEL (reference sequence). In DNA form, the CDR3 reads TGTGCCAGCAGCCAGAGGACTAGCGGGGGAATAGGCACAGATACGCAGTATTTT. It yields the protein CASSQRTSGGIGTDTQYF.

This clone occurred a few times. The chain combines TRBV19 with TRBJ1-5; 10 bases fit TRBD1. V dropped 10 bases and J dropped 5; count of bases not matched to a gene: 8. Germline V lookup: CDR1 LNHDA, CDR2 SQIVND (reference sequence). The CDR3 length is 14 residues. The CDR3, as DNA: TGTGCCACAACGACAGGGGGCTTTGATCAGCCCCAGCATTTT. Its translation: CATTTGGFDQPQHF. Supplemented by reference TRBV19 and TRBJ1-5, the full variable domain reads DGGITQSPKYLFRKEGQNVTLSCEQNLNHDAMYWYRQDPGQGLRLIYYSQIVNDFQKGDIAEGYSVSREKKESFPLTVTSAQKNPTAFYLCATTTGGFDQPQHFGDGTRLSIL.

CDR3 loop: CASSIRADQRGGANVLTF. The CDR3 nucleotides are TGTGCCAGTAGTATCCGGGCTGATCAGAGAGGGGGGGCCAACGTCCTGACTTTC. The chain couples TRBV19 to TRBJ2-6; a possible D gene is TRBD2 (5 bases). V was cut by 3 bases and J by 4 bases, with 19 bases left in between. Germline V gives CDR1 LNHDA, CDR2 SQIVND (reference sequence). This CDR3 has 18 residues.

The chain has TRBV6-6 and TRBJ2-1; 8 bases match TRBD2. Germline V gives CDR1 MNHNY, CDR2 SVGAGI (reference sequence). The V and J ends lost 6 bases and 0 bases, in that order; junction bases with no gene match: 7. CDR3 length equals 16 residues. The CDR3 sequence is CASRAGGRSSYNEQFF. The CDR3 nucleotides read TGTGCCAGCAGGGCGGGGGGCCGGAGCTCCTACAATGAGCAGTTCTTC.

The rearrangement links TRBV11-2 to TRBJ1-6; D uncertain. Trimming removed 2 bases at V and 5 bases at J, with 10 bases between. From germline, CDR1 is SGHAT and CDR2 FQNNGV. This CDR3 has 15 residues. CDR3 coding DNA: TGTGCCAGCAGCTTAACACGGAGGGATAATTCACCCCTCCACTTT. As protein: CASSLTRRDNSPLHF.

This chain uses TRBV7-6 with TRBJ2-1, with D perhaps matching TRBD1 (6 bases). The CDR3 extends over 14 amino acids. Looked up from germline, CDR1 is SGHVS and CDR2 is FNYEAQ. With 5 bases removed from V and 7 bases from J, the gap between germline ends came to 15 bases. The CDR3 DNA reads TGTGCCAGCAGCACCTACAGGGAACAAAATGAGCAGTTCTTC. Translated: CASSTYREQNEQFF.

The chain has TRBV9 and TRBJ2-5, with D possibly matching TRBD2 (5 bases). This CDR3 has 14 amino acids. V lost 4 bases, J lost 0 bases, and 10 bases lay in between. The germline CDR1 and CDR2 sequences are SGDLS and YYNGEE. The CDR3 DNA reads TGTGCCAGCAGCACGGACTCGTACCAAGAGACCCAGTACTTC. It is translated as CASSTDSYQETQYF.

This sequence joins TRBV5-1 and TRBJ1-4, with TRBD1 as a possible D gene (5 bases). The CDR3 contains 14 residues. Germline CDR1 and CDR2: SGHRS and YFSETQ. The germline V and J ends were trimmed by 5 bases and 5 bases, with 13 bases remaining between them. The CDR3 DNA follows: TGCGCCAGCAGTGTAGGGGCGGTGAATGAAAAACTGTTTTTT. As protein: CASSVGAVNEKLFF.

The chain links TRBV27 to TRBJ2-7; tentatively, D is TRBD1 (6 bases). Germline assignment: CDR1 MNHEY and CDR2 SMNVEV (reference sequence). CDR3 length: 15 residues. Trimming removed 7 bases from V and 5 bases from J, with 21 bases in between. Written as DNA, the CDR3 is TGTGCCAGCACCCCATTTAGCCAGGGGACCGACGAGCAGTACTTC. This sequence encodes CASTPFSQGTDEQYF.

The rearrangement uses TRBV27 and TRBJ2-1; 8 nucleotides line up with TRBD2. Germline-derived CDR1 and CDR2 are MNHEY and SMNVEV (reference sequence). The J segment lost 1 base and the V segment lost 10 bases, leaving 15 bases of the junction unmatched. The CDR3 sequence is 17 residues long. DNA of the CDR3: TGTGCCACCGTCCCCGCCGGGGGGGCGGGTTCCTACAATGAGCAGTTCTTC. Translation gives CATVPAGGAGSYNEQFF.

J is TRBJ1-2 and V is TRBV6-1, with TRBD1 identical over 11 bases. V lost 3 bases, J lost 4 bases, and 13 bases stayed unmatched. Germline V gene data show CDR1 as MNHNS and CDR2 as SASEGT. The CDR3 has 18 residues. The CDR3 DNA follows: TGTGCCAGCAGTGATTATGCAGGACAGGGGGCCGACGGCTATGGCTACACCTTC. Translating it yields CASSDYAGQGADGYGYTF.

The chain links TRBV19 to TRBJ2-7; 9 bases match TRBD2. Germline assignment: CDR1 LNHDA and CDR2 SQIVND (reference sequence). The V gene end was trimmed by 6 bases and the J gene end by 3 bases; junction bases not matched to a gene: 12. This CDR3 spans 16 amino acids. The DNA of the CDR3 is TGTGCCAGTAGCCCTCTCCTAGCGGGAAGTGGCTACGAGCAGTACTTC. This gives the protein CASSPLLAGSGYEQYF. Based on the CDR3 plus reference TRBV19 and TRBJ2-7, the full variable domain is DGGITQSPKYLFRKEGQNVTLSCEQNLNHDAMYWYRQDPGQGLRLIYYSQIVNDFQKGDIAEGYSVSREKKESFPLTVTSAQKNPTAFYLCASSPLLAGSGYEQYFGPGTRLTVT.

The chain couples TRBV7-3 to TRBJ2-1; 9 bases align to TRBD2. The CDR3 extends over 16 amino acids. Germline V lookup: CDR1 SGHTA, CDR2 FQGTGA. Trimming removed 2 bases from V and 0 bases from J; junction bases left unmatched: 2. DNA for the CDR3: TGTGCCAGCAGCTTATTAGCGGGGGACTCCTACAATGAGCAGTTCTTC. This gives the protein CASSLLAGDSYNEQFF.

This clone was counted a few times. J is TRBJ1-1 and V is TRBV5-8, with 9 bases that match TRBD1. Trimming removed 4 bases from V and 4 bases from J; junction bases left unmatched: 14. The CDR3 has 17 amino acids. Germline-derived CDR1 and CDR2 are SGHTS and YDEGEE. The CDR3 region is CASSGGVLGQGTTEAFF. The DNA for the CDR3 is TGTGCCAGCAGCGGGGGAGTTTTAGGACAGGGGACCACTGAAGCTTTCTTT.

The V and J genes are TRBV15 and TRBJ2-2, with 9 bases identical to TRBD1. CDR3 length: 15 amino acids. With 6 bases clipped from V and 2 bases from J, the junction kept 4 bases outside the gene matches. Per germline, CDR1 LNHNV and CDR2 YYDKDF (reference sequence). In DNA, the CDR3 is TGTGCCACCAGGAGGGACAGGGCTAACACCGGGGAGCTGTTTTTT. This codes for CATRRDRANTGELFF.

This chain links TRBV4-2 with TRBJ2-2; 10 bases fit TRBD2. V gave up 4 bases and J gave up 4 bases; unmatched junction bases: 6. The germline CDR1 and CDR2 sequences are LGHNA and YNFKEQ. The CDR3 has 16 residues. Here the CDR3 reads CASSPLAGAVTGELFF. Here the CDR3 DNA reads TGTGCCAGCAGCCCGCTAGCGGGAGCGGTCACCGGGGAGCTGTTTTTT.

This chain links TRBV5-1 with TRBJ2-7; D is possibly TRBD2 (6 bases). In germline, CDR1 is SGHRS, CDR2 YFSETQ. Trimming took off 4 bases at V and 3 bases at J, with 14 bases between the two ends. The CDR3 loop spans 14 amino acids. The CDR3 is CASSTGTGFYEQYF. CDR3 in DNA: TGCGCCAGCAGCACCGGGACTGGATTCTACGAGCAGTACTTC. Variable domain in full (rest from reference TRBV5-1 and TRBJ2-7): KAGVTQTPRYLIKTRGQQVTLSCSPISGHRSVSWYQQTPGQGLQFLFEYFSETQRNKGNFPGRFSGRQFSNSRSEMNVSTLELGDSALYLCASSTGTGFYEQYFGPGTRLTVT.

This clone has a single count. The V and J genes are TRBV18 and TRBJ2-5; perhaps TRBD2 as D (5 bases). The V gene lost 2 bases and the J gene lost 5 bases, with 9 bases spanning the gap. CDR1 is KGHSH and CDR2 is LQKENI in the germline V gene. CDR3 length: 13 residues. The CDR3 sequence: CASSPGRAETQYF. In DNA form, the CDR3 reads TGTGCCAGCTCACCAGGGCGGGCGGAGACCCAGTACTTC.

The chain employs TRBV25-1 and TRBJ2-1, with no clear D. V lost 4 bases and J 7 bases, leaving 5 bases between the germline ends. The CDR3 consists of 11 residues. Germline lookup yields CDR1 MGHDK and CDR2 SYGVNS. This CDR3 is CASSVLNEQFF. The CDR3 coding sequence is TGTGCCAGCAGTGTTCTGAATGAGCAGTTCTTC.

This clone was picked up one time. The CDR3 DNA follows: TGTGCCAGCAGTACGCGACAGGGGAGGACCGGGGAGCTGTTTTTT. Translating it yields CASSTRQGRTGELFF. The chain couples TRBV28 to TRBJ2-2, with 8 bases identical to TRBD1. From germline, CDR1 is MDHEN and CDR2 SYDVKM. V lost 5 bases to trimming and J lost 5 bases; unmatched junction nucleotides: 7. The CDR3 is 15 residues long.

The V and J genes are TRBV18 and TRBJ1-2, with TRBD1 identical over 7 bases. The germline V gene has CDR1 KGHSH and CDR2 LQKENI. The CDR3 length is 13 residues. V was pared by 3 bases and J by 8 bases, with 6 bases of the junction left unmatched. The CDR3 spells CASSPQDRDGYTF. The CDR3 DNA sequence: TGTGCCAGCTCACCGCAAGACAGGGACGGCTACACCTTC.

The J gene is TRBJ2-7, the V gene TRBV11-2; tentative D call: TRBD1 (6 bases). V was pared by 5 bases and J by 0 bases, with 11 bases between. The CDR3 has 14 amino acids. Germline V gene data show CDR1 as SGHAT and CDR2 as FQNNGV. CDR3 residues: CASSRDIVSYEQYF. CDR3 in DNA: TGTGCCAGCAGCCGGGACATTGTCTCCTACGAGCAGTACTTC.

The V call is TRBV9, the J call TRBJ2-5, with a weak D call TRBD1 (6 bases). The CDR3 totals 15 residues. V dropped 0 bases and J dropped 1 base, with 10 bases sitting between them. CDR1 is SGDLS and CDR2 is YYNGEE in the germline V gene. The DNA for the CDR3 is TGTGCCAGCAGCGTAGTTCAGGGGCCCCAAGAGACCCAGTACTTC. It translates to CASSVVQGPQETQYF. Combining the CDR3 with reference TRBV9 and TRBJ2-5 gives the whole variable domain DSGVTQTPKHLITATGQRVTLRCSPRSGDLSVYWYQQSLDQGLQFLIQYYNGEERAKGNILERFSAQQFPDLHSELNLSSLELGDSALYFCASSVVQGPQETQYFGPGTRLLVL.

This rearrangement joins TRBV7-8 to TRBJ1-6; 10 nucleotides agree with TRBD1. Losses at the gene ends were 5 bases for V and 0 bases for J; bases not matched to a gene: 22. CDR3 length: 23 amino acids. CDR1 is SGHVS, CDR2 FQNEAQ, per germline. The CDR3 reads CASSPRPPPGQGNVGSYNSPLHF. The DNA of the CDR3 is TGTGCCAGCAGCCCGCGCCCCCCCCCGGGACAGGGGAATGTGGGCTCCTATAATTCACCCCTCCACTTT.

The CDR3 reads CASTADGQANNEQFF. For the CDR3, the DNA is TGTGCCAGCACCGCGGACGGACAGGCGAACAATGAGCAGTTCTTC. The V call is TRBV27, the J call TRBJ2-1; the match to TRBD1 covers 7 bases. Germline lookup yields CDR1 MNHEY and CDR2 SMNVEV (reference sequence). There are 15 residues in the CDR3. With 7 bases clipped from V and 5 bases from J, the junction kept 11 bases outside the gene matches.

This chain uses TRBV27 with TRBJ1-5; 7 nucleotides align to TRBD1. The CDR3 extends over 15 amino acids. Germline V gene sequence: CDR1 MNHEY, CDR2 SMNVEV (reference sequence). J gave up 0 bases and V 5 bases, and 4 bases lay outside the gene matches. The CDR3 region has the DNA TGTGCCAGCAGTGCGGGACAGCTTAGCAATCAGCCCCAGCATTTT. Amino acid sequence: CASSAGQLSNQPQHF.

This chain uses TRBV27 with TRBJ2-2; a possible D gene is TRBD2 (6 bases). This CDR3 is 16 amino acids long. Germline loops: CDR1 MNHEY, CDR2 SMNVEV (reference sequence). V lost 0 bases, J lost 6 bases, and 14 bases lay in between. The CDR3 here is CASSLSRTSGAGELFF. CDR3 DNA: TGTGCCAGCAGTTTATCAAGGACCTCGGGGGCCGGGGAGCTGTTTTTT.